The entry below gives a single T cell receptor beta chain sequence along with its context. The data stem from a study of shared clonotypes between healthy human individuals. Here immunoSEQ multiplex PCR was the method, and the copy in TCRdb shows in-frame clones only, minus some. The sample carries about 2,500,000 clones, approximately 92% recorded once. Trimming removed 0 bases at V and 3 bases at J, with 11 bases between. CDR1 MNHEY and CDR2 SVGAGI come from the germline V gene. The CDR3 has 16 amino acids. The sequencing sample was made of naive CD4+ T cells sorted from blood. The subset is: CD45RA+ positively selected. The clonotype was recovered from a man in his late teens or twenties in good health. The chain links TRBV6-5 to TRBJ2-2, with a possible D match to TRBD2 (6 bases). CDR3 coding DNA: TGTGCCAGCAGTTACTCGGGGCTAGCGTACACCGGGGAGCTGTTTTTT. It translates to CASSYSGLAYTGELFF.